A selection of T cell receptor beta chains follows, all from one sample in a study of blood T cell repertoires in COVID-19. TCRdb's table, derived via immunoSEQ multiplex PCR, lists solely in-frame clones and lacks some. The sample lists approximately 100,000 clones; about 90% were seen once. The sequencing sample was made of peripheral blood. The receptors were sampled from a human donor with COVID-19, enrolled during active disease. The donor label of this sample is uncertain. The CDR3 runs from the conserved cysteine through the conserved F or W. Fields, in order: J gene, D gene, V gene, clone size, CDR3 DNA, CDR3 protein. D genes are given only for firm matches. Clone sizes are given selectively: once, few, many, or a class where the clone is expanded.

>TRBJ2-1|-|TRBV6-5|-
TGTGCCAGCAGTCCGGACAGTTACAACAATGAGCAGTTCTTC
CASSPDSYNNEQFF
>TRBJ1-2|-|TRBV5-1|once
TGCGCCAGCAGCTTACAGGAATTTAACTATGGCTACACCTTC
CASSLQEFNYGYTF
>TRBJ1-5|-|TRBV18|-
TGTGCCAGCTCACTCCTCGGGATCGACAATCAGCCCCAGCATTTT
CASSLLGIDNQPQHF
>TRBJ1-3|-|TRBV6-1|-
TGTGCCAGCAGTGAAGCGAGCGTCAGCTCTGGAAACACCATATATTTT
CASSEASVSSGNTIYF
>TRBJ2-6|TRBD1|TRBV7-9|few
TGTGCCAGCAATCAATGGCGAGGGGGCGCTGGGGCCAACGTCCTGACTTTC
CASNQWRGGAGANVLTF
>TRBJ1-2|TRBD1|TRBV10-3|-
TGTGCCATCAGTGGAGTTCCGGGACAGGGTGGTGGCTACACCTTC
CAISGVPGQGGGYTF
>TRBJ2-3|-|TRBV20-1|-
TGCAGTGCTAGTTACCGCGTTTCAGATACGCAGTATTTT
CSASYRVSDTQYF
>TRBJ2-7|-|TRBV11-3|-
TGTGCCAGCAGCTTAGATGGACTCACGAGCTCCTACGAGCAGTACTTC
CASSLDGLTSSYEQYF
>TRBJ2-7|TRBD2|TRBV6-1|-
TGTGCCAGCAGTGAAGGAACTAGCGGTTCCTACGAGCAGTACTTC
CASSEGTSGSYEQYF
>TRBJ2-1|-|TRBV4-1|-
TGCGCCAGCAGCCAAGACCCAGGGTTAGGCCACAATGAGCAGTTCTTC
CASSQDPGLGHNEQFF
>TRBJ2-5|TRBD2|TRBV5-1|-
TGCGCCAGCATCGCGGGGGAATCAGAGACCCAGTACTTC
CASIAGESETQYF
>TRBJ2-1|TRBD2|TRBV5-1|-
TGCGCCAGCAGCCCAACCCTAGCGGGAGGGTCGGGGAATGAGCAGTTCTTC
CASSPTLAGGSGNEQFF
>TRBJ1-3|-|TRBV2|-
TGTGCCAGCAGTATCGCTGGAAACACCATATATTTT
CASSIAGNTIYF
>TRBJ1-6|-|TRBV5-1|-
TGCGCCAGCAACCATGGAGAGGAAGATTCACCCCTCCACTTT
CASNHGEEDSPLHF
>TRBJ1-1|TRBD1|TRBV15|-
TGTGCCACCCAGGGGGGAAACACTGAAGCTTTCTTT
CATQGGNTEAFF
>TRBJ2-5|TRBD2|TRBV7-2|once
TGTGCCAGCAGCTTAGATAGCGGGGCCGCGGAAGAGACCCAGTACTTC
CASSLDSGAAEETQYF
>TRBJ2-1|-|TRBV7-9|few
TGTGCCAGCAGCTTAAGGTGGAGCTCCTACAATGAGCAGTTCTTC
CASSLRWSSYNEQFF
>TRBJ2-1|TRBD1|TRBV20-1|-
TGCAGTGCTCGTGACAGGGCAACCTACAATGAGCAGTTCTTC
CSARDRATYNEQFF
>TRBJ2-7|-|TRBV7-9|-
TGTGCCAGCAGCTCGACAACCGATCCACAGTACTTC
CASSSTTDPQYF
>TRBJ1-1|-|TRBV7-2|-
TGTGCCAGCAGCTTAATCGGTTCCGGCACTGAAGCTTTCTTT
CASSLIGSGTEAFF
>TRBJ2-5|-|TRBV29-1|once
TGCAGCGTGGATAGACAGGAAGAGACCCAGTACTTC
CSVDRQEETQYF
>TRBJ2-1|TRBD1|TRBV7-3|-
TGTGCCAGCAGCTTAAATATGGGCGGGACAGGGTACAATGAGCAGTTCTTC
CASSLNMGGTGYNEQFF
>TRBJ1-1|TRBD1|TRBV11-3|-
TGTGCCAGCAGCTTCCGGGACAGCACTGAAGCTTTCTTT
CASSFRDSTEAFF
>TRBJ2-5|-|TRBV5-1|-
TGCGCCAGCAGCTTATCGGCGGGGGCCTCGGGGGAGACCCAGTACTTC
CASSLSAGASGETQYF
>TRBJ1-3|-|TRBV5-1|-
TGCGCCAGCATCCCGCAGCCGGGGGCTGGAAACACCATATATTTT
CASIPQPGAGNTIYF
>TRBJ1-6|-|TRBV5-6|-
TGTGCCAGCAGCTCCCGAGGTACCGGTTACAATTCACCCCTCCACTTT
CASSSRGTGYNSPLHF
>TRBJ1-4|-|TRBV19|few
TGTGCCAGTAGTGGGTTTCCGGGTATAACTAATGAAAAACTGTTTTTT
CASSGFPGITNEKLFF
>TRBJ1-2|-|TRBV19|-
TGTGCCAGTAGGTCCCTGGGAGTAGGCTACACCTTC
CASRSLGVGYTF
>TRBJ1-4|-|TRBV25-1|-
TGTGCCAGCAGCACGAGGCACGGGACACAAGAAAAACTGTTTTTT
CASSTRHGTQEKLFF
>TRBJ1-1|TRBD1|TRBV25-1|-
TGTGCCAGCAGTGTTACAGGGGGTACTGAAGCTTTCTTT
CASSVTGGTEAFF
>TRBJ1-5|-|TRBV20-1|-
TGCAGTGCTAGTCCAAATAGCAATCAGCCCCAGCATTTT
CSASPNSNQPQHF
>TRBJ2-2|-|TRBV5-1|-
TGCGCCAGCAGCTTGAACTCTTATGGCACCGGGGAGCTGTTTTTT
CASSLNSYGTGELFF
>TRBJ1-2|-|TRBV28|-
TGTGCCAGCAGCAGGGGCATATATGGCTACACCTTC
CASSRGIYGYTF
>TRBJ1-2|TRBD1|TRBV11-3|-
TGTGCCAGCAGCCCTTACAGGGGTGGCTACACCTTC
CASSPYRGGYTF
>TRBJ1-2|TRBD1|TRBV2|-
TGTGCCAGCAGGACAGGGGACAACTATGGCTACACCTTC
CASRTGDNYGYTF
>TRBJ1-6|-|TRBV3-1/TRBV3-2|-
TGTGCCAGCAGCCGCCGATTTGTAGCTAATTCACCCCTCCACTTT
CASSRRFVANSPLHF
>TRBJ1-1|-|TRBV5-1|-
TGCGCCAGCAGCTTCGGACAGAACACTGAAGCTTTCTTT
CASSFGQNTEAFF
>TRBJ2-7|-|TRBV20-1|-
TGCAGTGCTAGGGACAACTACGAGCAGTACTTC
CSARDNYEQYF
>TRBJ1-2|-|TRBV6-5|few
TGTGCCAGCAGTTACTCGTCTAGCTATGGCTACACCTTC
CASSYSSSYGYTF
>TRBJ2-5|-|TRBV2|-
TGTGCCAGCACGCGACCACAGAGCTTCGAGACCCAGTACTTC
CASTRPQSFETQYF
>TRBJ1-2|TRBD1|TRBV29-1|-
TGCAGCGTTAGGGACAGGGGCGTCTATGGCTACACCTTC
CSVRDRGVYGYTF
>TRBJ1-2|-|TRBV7-9|few
TGTGCCAGCAGCCCTGAGGAGGCCGGCTACACCTTC
CASSPEEAGYTF
>TRBJ1-2|-|TRBV6-1|-
TGTGCCAGCAGTGAATCCGGGGGCACGGGGACTAGATCCGGCTACACCTTC
CASSESGGTGTRSGYTF
>TRBJ2-3|-|TRBV6-5|-
TGTGCCAGCAGCCTAAGGAGGGGGCTCACAGATACGCAGTATTTT
CASSLRRGLTDTQYF
>TRBJ2-2|-|TRBV7-3|-
TGTGCCAGCAGCCCCCAAAGAACACTAGCCCCCGGGGAGCTGTTTTTT
CASSPQRTLAPGELFF
>TRBJ1-2|-|TRBV7-2|-
TGTGCCAGCAGCTTAGATGGCAGGCGCTACACCTTC
CASSLDGRRYTF
>TRBJ2-6|-|TRBV5-1|-
TGCGCCAGCAGCTTGGGGGCAGATACGTCTGGGGCCAACGTCCTGACTTTC
CASSLGADTSGANVLTF
>TRBJ2-7|-|TRBV7-9|-
TGTGCCAGCAGCTTTCTAAGCGGATACGAGCAGTACTTC
CASSFLSGYEQYF
>TRBJ2-7|TRBD1|TRBV7-2|-
TGTGCCAGCAGCTTAAATCCCGGGACAGGGGTTCCCTACGAGCAGTACTTC
CASSLNPGTGVPYEQYF
>TRBJ2-2|TRBD2|TRBV30|-
TGTGCCTGGAAGACGGGGCGGGGGGACACCGGGGAGCTGTTTTTT
CAWKTGRGDTGELFF
>TRBJ2-7|TRBD1|TRBV4-1|-
TGCGCCAGCAGCCAAGGAACAGGGGCCAACGAGCAGTACTTC
CASSQGTGANEQYF
>TRBJ2-1|-|TRBV19|-
TGTGCCAGTAGTATACTGAGGTACAATGAGCAGTTCTTC
CASSILRYNEQFF
>TRBJ2-7|-|TRBV7-9|-
TGTGCCAGCACCAATGGGCTCGGCGAGCAGTACTTC
CASTNGLGEQYF
>TRBJ1-5|TRBD1|TRBV5-5|once
TGTGCCAGCAGCTTGTCTTTTTTTGGACAGGCCCCCAATCAGCCCCAGCATTTT
CASSLSFFGQAPNQPQHF